Below, 24 T cell receptor beta chains from the same sample are listed, as sequenced in a study of blood T cell repertoires in COVID-19. Only in-frame clones appear in the TCRdb table, and some are missing; sequencing was by immunoSEQ multiplex PCR. Of a few hundred thousand clones in the sample, roughly 90% were seen once. Sequencing was performed on peripheral blood. All receptors derive from a man aged 40-49 years with acute or convalescent COVID-19.

The chain couples TRBV19 to TRBJ2-7; 8 positions agree with TRBD2. The CDR3 extends over 14 amino acids. The junction had 2 bases not matched to a gene; V was cut back by 3 bases and J by 1 base. The germline gives CDR1 LNHDA, CDR2 SQIVND (reference sequence). The CDR3 nucleotides are TGTGCCAGTAGTATCGGACTAGCTTCCTACGAGCAGTACTTC. Translation: CASSIGLASYEQYF.

CDR3 DNA: TGCGCCAGCAGCCAAGCAATCACTACCTACGAGCAGTACTTC. It encodes CASSQAITTYEQYF. The chain carries TRBV4-1 and TRBJ2-7; D unresolved. Trimming shortened V by 1 base and J by 2 bases, and 9 bases separated the two germline ends. Germline V gene lookup returns CDR1 MGHRA and CDR2 YSYEKL. This CDR3 comprises 14 residues.

In regard to this clone: One end of the junction does not line up with germline, which may come from a read error. The chain couples TRBV7-7 to TRBJ2-5; 12 bases fit TRBD2. Germline V gene lookup returns CDR1 SSHAT and CDR2 FNYEAQ (reference sequence). The CDR3 length is 16 residues. CDR3 sequence (DNA): TGTGCTAGCAGCTTAGGGGGACTAGCGGGCCAAGAGACCCAGTACTTC. Encoded protein: CASSLGGLAGQETQYF.

This chain connects TRBV27 to TRBJ2-7, with 10 bases lining up with TRBD2. Germline loops: CDR1 MNHEY, CDR2 SMNVEV (reference sequence). This CDR3 is 15 amino acids long. Losses at the gene ends were 6 bases for V and 4 bases for J; bases not matched to a gene: 9. The CDR3 loop is CASSPGLAVLYEQYF. The CDR3 DNA reads as TGTGCCAGCAGCCCCGGACTAGCGGTTTTATACGAGCAGTACTTC.

The J gene is TRBJ2-7, the V gene TRBV6-5; the D is unclear. Between the trimmed V and J ends, which lost 7 bases and 3 bases, there was a span of 13 bases. Germline V gene lookup returns CDR1 MNHEY and CDR2 SVGAGI. The CDR3 consists of 13 residues. The CDR3 DNA is TGTGCCAGCACCTTACGATCAGGCTACGAGCAGTACTTC. Translation gives CASTLRSGYEQYF.

The chain is built from TRBV6-1 and TRBJ1-5; D may be TRBD1 (6 bases). Deletions cut 5 bases from V and 6 bases from J, with 14 bases between. From germline, CDR1 is MNHNS and CDR2 SASEGT. The CDR3 loop spans 14 amino acids. The CDR3 is CASSNEQGSQPQHF. Written as DNA, the CDR3 is TGTGCCAGCAGTAACGAACAGGGTAGTCAGCCCCAGCATTTT.

The genes are TRBV11-3 and TRBJ1-3, with 7 bases identical to TRBD1. V lost 5 bases and J lost 1; bases outside the gene matches: 14. The CDR3 is 18 amino acids. Germline V gene data show CDR1 as SGHNT and CDR2 as YENEEA. CDR3 sequence: CASSPGQAKTTSGNTIYF. In DNA, the CDR3 is TGTGCCAGCAGCCCAGGACAGGCAAAGACCACATCTGGAAACACCATATATTTT. Filled out from reference TRBV11-3 and TRBJ1-3, the complete variable domain reads EAGVVQSPRYKIIEKKQPVAFWCNPISGHNTLYWYLQNLGQGPELLIRYENEEAVDDSQLPKDRFSAERLKGVDSTLKIQPAELGDSAVYLCASSPGQAKTTSGNTIYFGEGSWLTVV.

The genes are TRBV9 and TRBJ1-6, with D perhaps matching TRBD1 (5 bases). The CDR3 spans 14 residues. V shed 3 bases and J shed 11 bases, with 15 bases lying between them. Germline values: CDR1 SGDLS, CDR2 YYNGEE. The chain's CDR3 is CASSETGFEAPLHF. The CDR3 DNA sequence: TGTGCCAGCAGCGAAACAGGTTTTGAGGCACCCCTCCACTTT.

The rearrangement uses TRBV27 and TRBJ2-7, with TRBD2 as a possible D gene (6 bases). CDR1 is MNHEY, CDR2 SMNVEV, per germline (reference sequence). Trimming took off 1 base at V and 0 bases at J, with 10 bases between the two ends. The length of the CDR3 is 15 residues. CDR3 sequence reads: CASSLYVGSSYEQYF. Written as DNA, the CDR3 is TGTGCCAGCAGTTTATATGTCGGGAGCTCCTACGAGCAGTACTTC.

This chain connects TRBV29-1 to TRBJ1-2; 11 bases map to TRBD1. Germline CDR1 SQVTM, CDR2 ANQGSEA. This CDR3 is 14 amino acids long. Unmatched junction bases numbered 7, after V lost 6 bases and J lost 4 bases. CDR3 in amino acids: CSVSGQGASYGYTF. DNA for the CDR3: TGCAGCGTCTCTGGACAGGGGGCTAGCTATGGCTACACCTTC.

The rearrangement joins TRBV29-1 to TRBJ1-5; unclear D gene. This CDR3 has 13 residues. Trimming removed 6 bases from V and 6 bases from J, with 15 bases in between. CDR1 is SQVTM, CDR2 ANQGSEA, per germline. This CDR3 is CSVRAATGQPQHF. The CDR3 DNA reads as TGCAGCGTGCGGGCCGCAACCGGTCAGCCCCAGCATTTT.

This chain joins TRBV5-4 and TRBJ2-2; 12 bases agree with TRBD2. Per germline, CDR1 SGHNT and CDR2 YYREEE (reference sequence). The J segment lost 1 base and the V segment lost 3 bases, leaving 13 bases of the junction unmatched. The CDR3 consists of 20 residues. The CDR3 nucleotides read TGTGCCAGCAGCTCGATAACTAGCGGGGGGACTCTGCTGAACACCGGGGAGCTGTTTTTT. This gives the protein CASSSITSGGTLLNTGELFF.

The chain links TRBV19 to TRBJ2-4; 7 bases match TRBD1. The V segment lost 5 bases and the J segment 8 bases; nucleotides outside the gene matches: 6. The CDR3 sequence is 13 residues long. The germline CDR1 and CDR2 sequences are LNHDA and SQIVND (reference sequence). The CDR3 region has the DNA TGTGCCAGTAGTGCTGGACAGGAACACATTCAGTACTTC. This codes for CASSAGQEHIQYF.

V usage is TRBV5-1 and J usage is TRBJ1-4; TRBD1 might be the D (6 bases). Germline V gene data show CDR1 as SGHRS and CDR2 as YFSETQ. Trimming stripped 6 bases from V and 0 bases from J, with 12 bases between. The CDR3 has 15 residues. The CDR3 DNA reads TGCGCCAGCACCGCAGGGGATTCAACTAATGAAAAACTGTTTTTT. It is translated as CASTAGDSTNEKLFF.

The V gene is TRBV6-6, the J gene TRBJ1-5, with unresolved D. CDR1 is MNHNY, CDR2 SVGAGI, per germline (reference sequence). The V gene lost 2 bases and the J gene lost 7 bases, with 12 bases spanning the gap. The CDR3 runs to 14 residues. CDR3 residues: CASSYRGQSQPQHF. CDR3 coding DNA: TGTGCCAGCAGTTACCGCGGGCAGTCCCAGCCCCAGCATTTT.

The rearrangement uses TRBV6-4 and TRBJ1-2; weak D call: TRBD1 (5 bases). In germline, CDR1 is MRHNA, CDR2 SNTAGT. The CDR3 extends over 12 amino acids. Trimming pared 7 bases from V and 4 bases from J, leaving 10 bases between. The CDR3 nucleotides read TGTGCCAGCATGGGGGGTCCCTATGGCTACACCTTC. Translation gives CASMGGPYGYTF.

The CDR3 DNA follows: TGTGCCAGCAGCACCCAGATGCAGGGCCCGAACACCGGGGAGCTGTTTTTT. This translates into CASSTQMQGPNTGELFF. The chain recombines TRBV9 with TRBJ2-2, with a possible D match to TRBD1 (5 bases). The CDR3 runs 17 residues. The V end was cut by 4 bases, the J end by 0 bases, with 16 bases between. Germline values: CDR1 SGDLS, CDR2 YYNGEE.

This chain joins TRBV5-4 and TRBJ2-5, with a weak D call TRBD2 (5 bases). The CDR3 length is 10 residues. The V end lost 10 bases, the J end lost 4 bases, and 8 bases lay between the germline ends. Germline V gene lookup returns CDR1 SGHNT and CDR2 YYREEE (reference sequence). The CDR3 loop reads CARRGETQYF. CDR3 sequence (DNA): TGTGCCCGTCGGGGAGAGACCCAGTACTTC.

The genes are TRBV6-5 and TRBJ2-1; 10 bases are a match to TRBD2. CDR3 size: 15 residues. CDR1 MNHEY and CDR2 SVGAGI come from the germline V gene. The V segment lost 2 bases and the J segment 6 bases; nucleotides outside the gene matches: 4. The CDR3 nucleotides read TGTGCCAGCAGTTACAGCGGGAGGGACCCCAATGAGCAGTTCTTC. Translation gives CASSYSGRDPNEQFF.

The chain joins TRBV19 to TRBJ2-3; tentatively, D is TRBD1 (6 bases). Germline values: CDR1 LNHDA, CDR2 SQIVND (reference sequence). The length of the CDR3 is 13 residues. The V gene lost 3 bases and the J gene lost 5 bases, with 9 bases spanning the gap. The DNA for the CDR3 is TGTGCCAGTAGTATGGTAGGGGGAGATACGCAGTATTTT. Its protein is CASSMVGGDTQYF.

This clone was picked up one time. The CDR3, as DNA: TGTGCCAGCAGTGGGACTTACAATGAGCAGTTCTTC. Residues: CASSGTYNEQFF. The rearrangement links TRBV2 to TRBJ2-1; tentatively, D is TRBD2 (5 bases). Looked up from germline, CDR1 is SNHLY and CDR2 is FYNNEI. V was clipped by 4 bases and J by 4 bases, with 5 bases between them. This CDR3 spans 12 amino acids. The whole variable domain, filled in from reference TRBV2 and TRBJ2-1, reads EPEVTQTPSHQVTQMGQEVILRCVPISNHLYFYWYRQILGQKVEFLVSFYNNEISEKSEIFDDQFSVERPDGSNFTLKIRSTKLEDSAMYFCASSGTYNEQFFGPGTRLTVL.

V gene TRBV28 combines with J gene TRBJ1-1, with a weak D call TRBD1 (6 bases). Germline-derived CDR1 and CDR2 are MDHEN and SYDVKM. The CDR3 runs 12 residues. V lost 5 bases to trimming and J lost 6 bases, with 10 bases between them. The CDR3 region is CASSPGTSEAFF. CDR3 nucleotide sequence: TGTGCCAGCAGTCCGGGGACATCTGAAGCTTTCTTT. The whole variable domain, remainder taken from reference TRBV28 and TRBJ1-1, is DVKVTQSSRYLVKRTGEKVFLECVQDMDHENMFWYRQDPGLGLRLIYFSYDVKMKEKGDIPEGYSVSREKKERFSLILESASTNQTSMYLCASSPGTSEAFFGQGTRLTVV.

The chain links TRBV3-1 (or the pseudogene TRBV3-2) to TRBJ2-1, with 11 bases lining up with TRBD2. V was clipped by 4 bases and J by 6 bases; unmatched bases: 2. This CDR3 has 14 amino acids. Germline CDR1 LGHDT, CDR2 YNNKEL (reference sequence). Written as DNA, the CDR3 is TGTGCCAGCAGCCGGGGACTAGCGGTCAATGAGCAGTTCTTC. This gives the protein CASSRGLAVNEQFF.

The chain links TRBV3-1 (or the pseudogene TRBV3-2) to TRBJ1-1; the match to TRBD1 covers 10 bases. CDR1 and CDR2 from the germline V gene are LGHDT and YNNKEL (reference sequence). This CDR3 comprises 17 residues. V lost 5 bases to trimming and J lost 3 bases; unmatched junction nucleotides: 12. CDR3 sequence reads: CASSSRTGGWLDTEAFF. The CDR3 DNA is TGTGCCAGCAGCTCCCGGACAGGGGGATGGTTGGACACTGAAGCTTTCTTT.